This T cell receptor beta chain stems from a study of T-cell reconstitution after alpha-beta-depleted transplantation in children. This clonotype was detected only a few times. During its preparation, the TCRbeta library received unique molecular identifiers. Via MiXCR, TCRdb re-called the PCR reads, giving one row per CDR3 protein. The sample holds over 550,000 distinct CDR3 sequences; over 9.5% are singletons and the top ten take about 4%. Germline-derived CDR1 and CDR2 are LNHDA and SQIVND (reference sequence). The CDR3 has 13 amino acids. V lost 3 bases and J lost 5, with 8 bases in between. Specimen: PBMCs from the stem cell graft donor, collected from the stem cell graft. The chain carries TRBV19 and TRBJ1-5; a possible D gene is TRBD1 (5 bases). This TCR came from a human donor who donated a stem cell graft to a child with acute myeloid leukemia. CDR3 nucleotide sequence: TGTGCCAGTAGTATTTTCAGGGATCAGCCCCAGCATTTT. Translating gives CASSIFRDQPQHF.